This entry features one TCR beta chain sequence. The antigen is not known. The data stem from a study of identical twins. Findings of the study overall: Where out-of-frame alpha sequences were twin-shared, they showed excess low generation probability. The authors noted that invariant MAIT and iNKT cells could partly confound zero-insertion analyses.

A universal primer site was added by template switching, and unique molecular identifiers were carried by the cDNA. One entry per CDR3 protein, called by TCRdb with MiXCR from the 5' RACE reads. Here the sample spans 420,000 or so distinct CDR3 sequences, roughly 20% being singletons. Trimming stripped 1 base from V and 4 bases from J, with 8 bases between. Germline CDR1 and CDR2: SGHDT and YYEEEE. This CDR3 contains 14 residues. This chain connects TRBV5-6 to TRBJ2-2; possible D gene TRBD2, 5 bases. Sequenced: naive T cells sorted from blood. The sequence was collected from a man aged 50 to 59 in good health. The CDR3: CASSLPGVTGELFF. CDR3 sequence (DNA): TGTGCCAGCAGCTTGCCCGGGGTCACCGGGGAGCTGTTTTTT.